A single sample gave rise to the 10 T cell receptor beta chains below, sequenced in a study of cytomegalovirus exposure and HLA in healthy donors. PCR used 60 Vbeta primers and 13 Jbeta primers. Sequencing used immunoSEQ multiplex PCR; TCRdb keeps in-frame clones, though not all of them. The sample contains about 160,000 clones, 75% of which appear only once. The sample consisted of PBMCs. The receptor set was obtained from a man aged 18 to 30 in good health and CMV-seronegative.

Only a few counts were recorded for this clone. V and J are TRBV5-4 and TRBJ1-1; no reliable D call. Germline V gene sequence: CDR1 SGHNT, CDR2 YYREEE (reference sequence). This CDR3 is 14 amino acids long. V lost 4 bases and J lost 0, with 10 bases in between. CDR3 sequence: CASSAVGLNTEAFF. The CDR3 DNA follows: TGTGCCAGCAGCGCTGTTGGCTTGAACACTGAAGCTTTCTTT.

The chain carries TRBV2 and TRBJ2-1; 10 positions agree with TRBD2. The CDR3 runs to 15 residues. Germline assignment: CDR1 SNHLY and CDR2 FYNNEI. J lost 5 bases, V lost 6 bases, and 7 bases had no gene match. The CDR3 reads CASSREAGGNNEQFF. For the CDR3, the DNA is TGTGCCAGCAGCCGAGAAGCGGGAGGGAACAATGAGCAGTTCTTC.

The CDR3 reads CASSSDSRGEKLFF. The DNA of the CDR3 is TGTGCCAGCAGCTCGGACAGCAGGGGGGAAAAACTGTTTTTT. V and J are TRBV5-6 and TRBJ1-4; 7 bases fit TRBD1. Germline V lookup: CDR1 SGHDT, CDR2 YYEEEE. The V gene end was trimmed by 3 bases and the J gene end by 8 bases; junction bases not matched to a gene: 7. The CDR3 extends over 14 amino acids.

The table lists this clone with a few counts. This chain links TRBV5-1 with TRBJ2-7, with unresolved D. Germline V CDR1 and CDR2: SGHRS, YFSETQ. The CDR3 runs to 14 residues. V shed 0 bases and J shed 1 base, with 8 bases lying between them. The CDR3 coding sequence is TGCGCCAGCAGCTTGGAATCAGGTTCCTACGAGCAGTACTTC. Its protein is CASSLESGSYEQYF.

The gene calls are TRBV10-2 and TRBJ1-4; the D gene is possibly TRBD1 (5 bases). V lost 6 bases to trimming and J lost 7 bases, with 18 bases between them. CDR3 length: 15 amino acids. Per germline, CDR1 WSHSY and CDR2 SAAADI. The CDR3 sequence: CASRGIGERPEKLFF. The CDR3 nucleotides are TGCGCCAGCAGGGGCATAGGGGAACGTCCTGAAAAACTGTTTTTT.

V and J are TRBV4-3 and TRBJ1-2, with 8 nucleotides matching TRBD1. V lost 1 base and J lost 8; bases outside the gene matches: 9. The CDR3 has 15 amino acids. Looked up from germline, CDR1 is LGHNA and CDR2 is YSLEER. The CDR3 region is CASSQVAGQGGGYTF. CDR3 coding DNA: TGCGCCAGCAGCCAAGTCGCCGGACAGGGAGGGGGCTACACCTTC.

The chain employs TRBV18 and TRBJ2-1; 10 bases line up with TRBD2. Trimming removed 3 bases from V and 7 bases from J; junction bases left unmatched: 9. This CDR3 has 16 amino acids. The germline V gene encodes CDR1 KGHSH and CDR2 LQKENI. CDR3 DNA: TGTGCCAGCTCACCTCGCAGCGGGAGGGCCGGGAATGAGCAGTTCTTC. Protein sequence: CASSPRSGRAGNEQFF.

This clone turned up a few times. CDR3 sequence: CASSKKGLKNTEAFF. CDR3 in DNA: TGTGCCAGCAGCAAGAAGGGGCTAAAGAACACTGAAGCTTTCTTT. The chain uses TRBV21-1 and TRBJ1-1; the D segment call TRBD1 is taken from the table without a DNA check. TRBV21-1 is listed as a pseudogene. CDR3 length: 15 residues.

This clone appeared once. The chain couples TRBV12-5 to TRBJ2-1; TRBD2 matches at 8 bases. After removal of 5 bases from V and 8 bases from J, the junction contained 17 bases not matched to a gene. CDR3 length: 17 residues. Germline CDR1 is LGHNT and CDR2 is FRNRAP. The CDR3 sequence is CASGGNLGLVNLHEQFF. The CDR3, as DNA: TGTGCTAGTGGTGGCAACCTGGGACTAGTGAACTTGCATGAGCAGTTCTTC. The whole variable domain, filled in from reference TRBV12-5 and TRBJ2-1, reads DARVTQTPRHKVTEMGQEVTMRCQPILGHNTVFWYRQTMMQGLELLAYFRNRAPLDDSGMPKDRFSAEMPDATLATLKIQPSEPRDSAVYFCASGGNLGLVNLHEQFFGPGTRLTVL.

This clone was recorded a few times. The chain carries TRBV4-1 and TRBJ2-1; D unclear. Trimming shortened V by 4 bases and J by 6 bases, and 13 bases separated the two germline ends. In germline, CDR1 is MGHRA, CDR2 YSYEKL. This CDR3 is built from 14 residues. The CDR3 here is CASSPLRSPNEQFF. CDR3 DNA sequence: TGCGCCAGCAGCCCTCTGAGGAGTCCCAATGAGCAGTTCTTC.